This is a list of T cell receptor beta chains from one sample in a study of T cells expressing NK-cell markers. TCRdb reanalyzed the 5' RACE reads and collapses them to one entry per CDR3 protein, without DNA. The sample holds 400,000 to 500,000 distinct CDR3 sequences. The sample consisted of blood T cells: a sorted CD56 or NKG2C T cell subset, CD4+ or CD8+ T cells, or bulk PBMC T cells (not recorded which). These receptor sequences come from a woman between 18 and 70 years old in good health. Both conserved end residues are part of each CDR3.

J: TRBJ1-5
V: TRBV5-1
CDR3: CASSLTGQSGDQPQHF

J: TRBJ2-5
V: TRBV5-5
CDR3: CATTLAPQETQYF

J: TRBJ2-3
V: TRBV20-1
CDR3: CSANAGGRRGEQYF

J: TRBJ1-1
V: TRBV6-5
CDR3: CASSYRGLVNTEAFF

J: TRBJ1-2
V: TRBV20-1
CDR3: CSARPLDKGYGYTF

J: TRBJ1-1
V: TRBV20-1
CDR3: CSAKDGGTEAFF

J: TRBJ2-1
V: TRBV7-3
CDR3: CASSLRRGGIEQFF

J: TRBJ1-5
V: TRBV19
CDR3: CASSGQGFSNQPQHF

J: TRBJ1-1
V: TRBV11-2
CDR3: CASGTGLGDTEAFF

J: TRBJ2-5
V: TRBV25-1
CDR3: CASSGSGRARTQYF

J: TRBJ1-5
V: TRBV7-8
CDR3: CASSLGDRGLGGNQPQHF

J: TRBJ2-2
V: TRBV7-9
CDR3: CASSIGNTGELFF

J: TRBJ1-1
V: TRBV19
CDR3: CASSIDRGTSAEAFF

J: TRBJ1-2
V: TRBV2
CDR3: CASTNRVGGYGYTF